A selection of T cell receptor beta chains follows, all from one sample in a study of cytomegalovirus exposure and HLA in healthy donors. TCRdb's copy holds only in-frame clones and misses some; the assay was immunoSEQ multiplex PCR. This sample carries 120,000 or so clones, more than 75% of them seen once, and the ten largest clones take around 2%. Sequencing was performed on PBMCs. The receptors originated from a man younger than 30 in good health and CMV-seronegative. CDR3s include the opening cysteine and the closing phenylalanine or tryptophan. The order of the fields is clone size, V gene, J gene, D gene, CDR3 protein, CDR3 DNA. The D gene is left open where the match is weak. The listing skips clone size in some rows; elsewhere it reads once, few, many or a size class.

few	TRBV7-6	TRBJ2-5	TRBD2	CASSLTSGVTQYF	TGTGCCAGCAGCTTAACTAGCGGTGTGACCCAGTACTTC
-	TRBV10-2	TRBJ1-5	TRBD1	CASRSGTVGMPQHF	TGCGCCAGCAGATCCGGGACAGTCGGGATGCCCCAGCATTTT
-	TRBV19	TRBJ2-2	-	CASFSTGKNTGELFF	TGTGCCAGCTTCTCTACGGGGAAGAACACCGGGGAGCTGTTTTTT
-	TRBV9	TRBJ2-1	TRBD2	CASSSRLAGTYNEQFF	TGTGCCAGCAGCTCCAGACTAGCGGGAACCTACAATGAGCAGTTCTTC
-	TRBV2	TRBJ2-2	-	CASIPTRTNTGELFF	TGTGCCAGCATCCCTACTAGGACGAACACCGGGGAGCTGTTTTTT
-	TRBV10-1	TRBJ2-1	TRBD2	CASSPTGTRGNEQFF	TGCGCCAGCAGCCCCACCGGGACTAGGGGGAATGAGCAGTTCTTC
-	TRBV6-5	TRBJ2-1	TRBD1	CASSTRDRALDEQFF	TGTGCCAGCAGTACCCGGGACAGGGCACTGGATGAGCAGTTCTTC
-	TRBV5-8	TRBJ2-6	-	CASSKWDTNMLSGANVLTF	TGTGCCAGCAGCAAGTGGGACACCAATATGCTCTCTGGGGCCAACGTCCTGACTTTC
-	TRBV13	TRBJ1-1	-	CASKGVGTEAFF	TGTGCCAGCAAGGGGGTGGGAACTGAAGCTTTCTTT
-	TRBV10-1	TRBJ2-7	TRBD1	CASSVPGQGSYEQYF	TGCGCCAGCAGTGTTCCGGGACAGGGGAGCTACGAGCAGTACTTC
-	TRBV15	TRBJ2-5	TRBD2	CATSRGGGEGETQYF	TGTGCCACCAGCAGAGGGGGGGGAGAGGGGGAGACCCAGTACTTC
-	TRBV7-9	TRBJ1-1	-	CASSLMFQGETEAFF	TGTGCCAGCAGCTTAATGTTTCAGGGCGAAACTGAAGCTTTCTTT
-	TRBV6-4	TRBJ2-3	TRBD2	CASSDVAGSSTDTQYF	TGTGCCAGCAGTGACGTAGCGGGGTCCAGCACAGATACGCAGTATTTT
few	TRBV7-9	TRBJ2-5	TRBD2	CASARTSWETQYF	TGTGCCAGCGCGAGGACTAGTTGGGAGACCCAGTACTTC
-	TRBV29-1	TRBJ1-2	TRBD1	CSVEDRGAYGYTF	TGCAGCGTTGAAGACAGGGGGGCGTATGGCTACACCTTC
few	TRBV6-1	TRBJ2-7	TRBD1	CASSQDRISYEQYF	TGTGCCAGCAGTCAGGACAGGATCTCCTACGAGCAGTACTTC
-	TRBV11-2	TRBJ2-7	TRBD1	CASSRRQGWEQYF	TGTGCCAGCAGCCGGAGACAGGGCTGGGAGCAGTACTTC
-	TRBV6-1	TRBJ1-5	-	CASSEALLGRGHLLPQHF	TGTGCCAGCAGTGAAGCGCTTCTGGGCAGGGGCCACCTTTTGCCCCAGCATTTT
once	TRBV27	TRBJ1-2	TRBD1	CASTRTGGDYGYTF	TGTGCCAGCACTCGGACAGGGGGCGACTATGGCTACACCTTC
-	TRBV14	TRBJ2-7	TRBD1	CASSQVLLAGQVGYEQYF	TGTGCCAGCAGCCAAGTCCTTCTAGCCGGACAGGTTGGCTACGAGCAGTACTTC
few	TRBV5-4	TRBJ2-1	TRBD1	CASSRKSRDRDNEQFF	TGTGCCAGCAGCCGCAAGTCCCGGGACAGGGACAATGAGCAGTTCTTC
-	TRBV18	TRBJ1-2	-	CASSPPIVDYGYTF	TGTGCCAGCTCACCACCGATAGTAGATTATGGCTACACCTTC
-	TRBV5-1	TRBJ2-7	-	CASSPEGYEQYF	TGCGCTAGCAGCCCTGAGGGCTACGAGCAGTACTTC
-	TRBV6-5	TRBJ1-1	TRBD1	CASSRTGNTEAFF	TGTGCCAGCAGCAGGACAGGGAACACTGAAGCTTTCTTT
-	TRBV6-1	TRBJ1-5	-	CASSEVEYSNQPQHF	TGTGCCAGCAGTGAAGTAGAGTATAGCAATCAGCCCCAGCATTTT
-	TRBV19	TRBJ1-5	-	CASDRPGDGNQPQHF	TGTGCCAGTGACCGACCAGGGGACGGCAATCAGCCCCAGCATTTT
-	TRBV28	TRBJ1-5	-	CASSLGPSNQPQHF	TGTGCCAGCAGTTTGGGGCCTAGCAATCAGCCCCAGCATTTT
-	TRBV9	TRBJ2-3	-	CASSVRGTGSTDTQYF	TGTGCCAGCAGCGTAAGGGGGACCGGTAGCACAGATACGCAGTATTTT
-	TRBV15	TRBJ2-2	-	CATSRDTGSGELFF	TGTGCCACCAGCAGAGATACGGGGTCCGGGGAGCTGTTTTTT
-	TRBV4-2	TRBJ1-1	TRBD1	CASSSGQAAAFF	TGTGCCAGCAGTTCCGGACAGGCGGCAGCTTTCTTT
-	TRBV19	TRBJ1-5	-	CASSMGRNSNQPQHF	TGTGCCAGTAGTATGGGCAGAAATAGCAATCAGCCCCAGCATTTT
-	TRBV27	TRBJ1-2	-	CASSHRIGGEGYTF	TGTGCCAGCAGCCATAGAATCGGGGGAGAGGGCTACACCTTC
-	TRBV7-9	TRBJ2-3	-	CASSSGGDTQYF	TGTGCCAGCAGCTCTGGGGGGGATACGCAGTATTTT
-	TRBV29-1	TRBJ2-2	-	CSVEESYPNTGELFF	TGCAGCGTTGAAGAGAGTTATCCGAACACCGGGGAGCTGTTTTTT
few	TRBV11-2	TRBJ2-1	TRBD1	CASSLSQGKNEQFF	TGTGCCAGCAGCTTATCACAGGGGAAGAATGAGCAGTTCTTC
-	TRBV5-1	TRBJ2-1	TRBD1	CASSPRDRYSQFF	TGCGCCAGCAGCCCCCGGGACAGGTATTCCCAGTTCTTC
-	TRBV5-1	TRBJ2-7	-	CATRPAGVYEQYF	TGCGCCACCAGGCCGGCCGGGGTCTACGAGCAGTACTTC
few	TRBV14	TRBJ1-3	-	CASSQRPGWNTIYF	TGTGCCAGCAGCCAACGGCCAGGGTGGAACACCATATATTTT
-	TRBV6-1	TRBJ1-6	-	CASSEDGGFNSPLHF	TGTGCCAGCAGTGAAGATGGAGGGTTTAATTCACCCCTCCACTTT